Below are 30 T cell receptor beta chains sequenced from a single sample in a study of beta chain features in type 1 diabetes. Investigators reverse transcribed all isolated RNA, so they sequenced expressed TCRB transcripts. Assay used: immunoSEQ multiplex PCR; TCRdb lists only in-frame clones, some missing. The sample lists about 330,000 clones, approximately 10% seen once, with just over 0.015% in the top ten. The sample comprised naive CD4+ T cells from blood. Receptors originate from a woman between 25 and 40 years old in good health.

This clone was seen more than once but under ten times. J is TRBJ2-2 and V is TRBV4-3; no definite D call. This CDR3 has 16 residues. CDR1 is LGHNA, CDR2 YSLEER, per germline. The V end lost 1 base, the J end lost 1 base, and 10 bases lay between the germline ends. CDR3 loop: CASSQGLFLNTGELFF. The CDR3 DNA reads TGCGCCAGCAGCCAAGGGCTCTTCTTGAACACCGGGGAGCTGTTTTTT.

This sequence joins TRBV2 and TRBJ1-5, with D tentatively TRBD1 (5 bases). The CDR3 is made up of 13 amino acids. Between the trimmed V and J ends, which lost 6 bases and 7 bases, there was a span of 13 bases. Germline assignment: CDR1 SNHLY and CDR2 FYNNEI. CDR3 amino acids: CASSRELPQPQHF. CDR3 DNA: TGTGCCAGCAGCAGGGAACTACCACAGCCCCAGCATTTT.

This clone came up a few times. V is TRBV19 and J is TRBJ2-5, with a weak D call TRBD1 (6 bases). The CDR3 loop spans 16 amino acids. The V gene's germline CDR1 is LNHDA and CDR2 SQIVND (reference sequence). V was shortened by 5 bases and J by 2 bases, with 18 bases between the two germline ends. CDR3 bases: TGTGCCAGTAGTCGTGACTGGACAGCTGGGCAAGAGACCCAGTACTTC. Its protein is CASSRDWTAGQETQYF.

The V and J genes are TRBV7-6 and TRBJ2-1; possible D gene TRBD2, 5 bases. Germline values: CDR1 SGHVS, CDR2 FNYEAQ. CDR3 length equals 15 residues. The V and J ends lost 5 bases and 5 bases respectively, with 16 bases between them. The CDR3 here is CASSVVGGYNNEQFF. In DNA, the CDR3 is TGTGCCAGCAGCGTAGTCGGCGGGTACAACAATGAGCAGTTCTTC.

The chain uses TRBV18 and TRBJ1-1; D possibly corresponds to TRBD1 (6 bases). V was pared by 3 bases and J by 8 bases, with 7 bases between. The germline gives CDR1 KGHSH, CDR2 LQKENI. CDR3 size: 11 residues. The CDR3 nucleotides read TGTGCCAGCTCACCTGGGACAGAAGCTTTCTTT. Its protein product is CASSPGTEAFF.

J is TRBJ2-1 and V is TRBV10-3; 8 bases map to TRBD2. Germline CDR1 is ENHRY and CDR2 is SYGVKD. The V segment lost 7 bases and the J segment 8 bases; nucleotides outside the gene matches: 7. This CDR3 is built from 13 residues. CDR3 nucleotides: TGTGCCATCACGGGACTAGTCGGCGATGAGCAGTTCTTC. Translating it yields CAITGLVGDEQFF.

The rearrangement joins TRBV6-6 to TRBJ2-7, with 9 bases lining up with TRBD2. Germline loops: CDR1 MNHNY, CDR2 SVGAGI (reference sequence). Trimming at V came to 7 bases and at J to 3 bases, leaving 7 bases not matched to a gene. There are 14 residues in the CDR3. The CDR3 DNA reads TGTGCCAGCACTTTTAGCGGGAGAAGCTACGAGCAGTACTTC. Protein sequence: CASTFSGRSYEQYF.

V is TRBV11-2 and J is TRBJ2-3; 7 bases match TRBD2. The CDR3 totals 14 residues. V lost 3 bases, J lost 5 bases, and 5 bases stayed unmatched. Germline V lookup: CDR1 SGHAT, CDR2 FQNNGV. CDR3 protein: CASSLGTGGDTQYF. The DNA of the CDR3 is TGTGCCAGCAGCTTGGGGACGGGAGGAGATACGCAGTATTTT.

The table lists this clone with a few counts. The rearrangement joins TRBV18 to TRBJ1-5, with 7 bases matching TRBD1. This CDR3 region has 13 residues. Germline CDR1 is KGHSH and CDR2 is LQKENI. Trimming at V came to 6 bases and at J to 5 bases, leaving 4 bases not matched to a gene. The CDR3 nucleotides read TGTGCCAGCTCGCAGGGGGAACATCAGCCCCAGCATTTT. This translates into CASSQGEHQPQHF.

CDR3 residues: CASSDLGQGNTEAFF. In DNA, the CDR3 is TGTGCCAGCAGTGACCTAGGACAGGGTAACACTGAAGCTTTCTTT. V and J are TRBV2 and TRBJ1-1; 8 bases fit TRBD1. The length of the CDR3 is 15 residues. Germline CDR1 reads SNHLY; CDR2 reads FYNNEI. V lost 3 bases and J lost 2; bases outside the gene matches: 5. Using reference TRBV2 and TRBJ1-1 for the parts outside the CDR3, the full variable domain is EPEVTQTPSHQVTQMGQEVILRCVPISNHLYFYWYRQILGQKVEFLVSFYNNEISEKSEIFDDQFSVERPDGSNFTLKIRSTKLEDSAMYFCASSDLGQGNTEAFFGQGTRLTVV.

The V call is TRBV5-1, the J call TRBJ1-1, with 12 bases identical to TRBD1. Germline CDR1 SGHRS, CDR2 YFSETQ. Trimming removed 3 bases from V and 2 bases from J; junction bases left unmatched: 5. The CDR3 consists of 16 residues. In DNA form, the CDR3 reads TGCGCCAGCAGCTCGGGACAGGGGGCGATTAACACTGAAGCTTTCTTT. Its translation: CASSSGQGAINTEAFF.

This clone came up a few times. The chain is built from TRBV29-1 and TRBJ2-1, with D maybe TRBD2 (5 bases). The CDR3 covers 11 residues. Germline V gives CDR1 SQVTM, CDR2 ANQGSEA. Trimming took 7 bases from V and 9 from J, leaving 13 bases between them. CDR3: CSAQREIEQFF. The CDR3 DNA sequence: TGCAGCGCCCAGAGGGAGATTGAGCAGTTCTTC.

This clone was detected a few times. The rearrangement joins TRBV28 to TRBJ1-1; D gene ambiguous. V was cut by 1 base and J by 6 bases, with 9 bases left in between. In germline, CDR1 is MDHEN, CDR2 SYDVKM. The CDR3 loop spans 13 amino acids. CDR3: CASSLYAGPEAFF. CDR3 DNA: TGTGCCAGCAGTTTATACGCGGGCCCTGAAGCTTTCTTT.

In regard to this clone: The same CDR3 also results from other DNA sequences found in this sample. The CDR3 is CASSPRQDNYGYTF. The DNA of the CDR3 is TGTGCCAGCTCACCGCGACAGGATAACTATGGCTACACCTTC. The chain has TRBV18 and TRBJ1-2; weak D call: TRBD1 (6 bases). The CDR3 totals 14 residues. Trimming took off 3 bases at V and 1 base at J, with 9 bases between the two ends. Germline CDR1 reads KGHSH; CDR2 reads LQKENI.

V and J are TRBV6-1 and TRBJ2-1, with 8 positions matching TRBD2. The CDR3 spans 15 residues. The germline CDR1 and CDR2 sequences are MNHNS and SASEGT. The V segment lost 4 bases and the J segment 9 bases; nucleotides outside the gene matches: 11. CDR3 in DNA: TGTGCCAGCAGTGTGGGGGCGGGAGGCAGGTCTGAGCAGTTCTTC. This translates into CASSVGAGGRSEQFF.

This clone has a handful of counts. The chain recombines TRBV7-6 with TRBJ2-2, with D maybe TRBD2 (5 bases). This CDR3 has 15 amino acids. Germline lookup yields CDR1 SGHVS and CDR2 FNYEAQ. Trimming cost V 5 bases and J 3 bases, with 13 bases left between them. The CDR3 DNA is TGTGCCAGCAGCAACCGGAGGTCTGACACCGGGGAGCTGTTTTTT. Amino acids: CASSNRRSDTGELFF.

The sample holds a few counts of this clone. The V call is TRBV15, the J call TRBJ2-1, with 14 bases matching TRBD2. Germline V gene data show CDR1 as LNHNV and CDR2 as YYDKDF (reference sequence). V lost 4 bases, J lost 6 bases, and 2 bases stayed unmatched. CDR3 length equals 15 residues. CDR3 sequence (DNA): TGTGCCACCAGCAAAGGACTAGCGGGAGGCAATGAGCAGTTCTTC. Protein product: CATSKGLAGGNEQFF.

The rearrangement joins TRBV25-1 to TRBJ1-2; no reliable D call. CDR1 is MGHDK, CDR2 SYGVNS, per germline. V dropped 1 base and J dropped 2 bases, with 8 bases sitting between them. This CDR3 is built from 14 residues. This chain's CDR3 is CASSELGRNYGYTF. CDR3 DNA sequence: TGTGCCAGCAGTGAATTAGGCAGGAACTATGGCTACACCTTC.

A word on this clone: A read error may account for a junction end that differs from germline. The chain couples TRBV7-7 to TRBJ2-3; 9 nucleotides agree with TRBD2. From germline, CDR1 is SSHAT and CDR2 FNYEAQ (reference sequence). There are 16 residues in the CDR3. CDR3 coding DNA: TGTGCTAGCAGCCCTAGACTAGCGGAGGGCACAGATACGCAGTATTTT. This sequence encodes CASSPRLAEGTDTQYF. Supplemented by reference TRBV7-7 and TRBJ2-3, the full variable domain reads GAGVSQSPRYKVTKRGQDVTLRCDPISSHATLYWYQQALGQGPEFLTYFNYEAQPDKSGLPSDRFSAERPEGSISTLTIQRTEQRDSAMYRCASSPRLAEGTDTQYFGPGTRLTVL.

The CDR3 DNA sequence: TGTGCCAGCCGCACTAGCGGGAGTGTGACGCAGTATTTT. Residues: CASRTSGSVTQYF. This rearrangement joins TRBV7-2 to TRBJ2-3; 11 nucleotides line up with TRBD2. The CDR3 runs 13 residues. Germline CDR1 and CDR2: SGHTA and FQGNSA. The ends lost 8 bases at V and 9 bases at J; junction bases unmatched: 7. The variable domain in full, with the rest retrieved from reference TRBV7-2 and TRBJ2-3, is GAGVSQSPSNKVTEKGKDVELRCDPISGHTALYWYRQSLGQGLEFLIYFQGNSAPDKSGLPSDRFSAERTGGSVSTLTIQRTQQEDSAVYLCASRTSGSVTQYFGPGTRLTVL.

V is TRBV29-1 and J is TRBJ2-5, with a weak D call TRBD2 (6 bases). Germline lookup yields CDR1 SQVTM and CDR2 ANQGSEA. The V end was cut by 7 bases, the J end by 5 bases, with 14 bases between. The CDR3 runs 12 residues. The CDR3 DNA follows: TGCAGCGCTGCCCGGGGGTATGAGACCCAGTACTTC. Its translation: CSAARGYETQYF.

V usage is TRBV19 and J usage is TRBJ2-1; D is uncertain. Germline V gene lookup returns CDR1 LNHDA and CDR2 SQIVND (reference sequence). The CDR3 loop spans 13 amino acids. Trimming cost V 5 bases and J 6 bases, with 11 bases left between them. CDR3 sequence reads: CASSLGRGNEQFF. CDR3 coding DNA: TGTGCCAGTAGTTTGGGTCGAGGCAATGAGCAGTTCTTC. The entire variable domain, with the rest obtained from reference TRBV19 and TRBJ2-1, is as follows: DGGITQSPKYLFRKEGQNVTLSCEQNLNHDAMYWYRQDPGQGLRLIYYSQIVNDFQKGDIAEGYSVSREKKESFPLTVTSAQKNPTAFYLCASSLGRGNEQFFGPGTRLTVL.

Only a few counts were recorded for this clone. The V and J genes are TRBV6-6 and TRBJ2-7, with D perhaps TRBD2 (6 bases). V lost 5 bases to trimming and J lost 8 bases, with 22 bases between them. CDR3 length equals 15 residues. Germline loops: CDR1 MNHNY, CDR2 SVGAGI (reference sequence). The CDR3 DNA reads as TGTGCCAGCAGTCAAACTGGGACTGCCAGCCGCAAGCAGTACTTC. Translation: CASSQTGTASRKQYF.

V usage is TRBV30 and J usage is TRBJ2-1; 10 bases are shared with TRBD2. This CDR3 comprises 15 residues. Germline CDR1 reads GTSNPN; CDR2 reads SVGIG (reference sequence). The V segment lost 2 bases and the J segment 8 bases; nucleotides outside the gene matches: 9. The CDR3 spells CAWSFKREGSYEQFF. CDR3 nucleotide sequence: TGTGCCTGGAGTTTCAAGCGGGAGGGATCATATGAGCAGTTCTTC.

This clone was seen more than once but under ten times. The rearrangement joins TRBV7-9 to TRBJ1-1, with D maybe TRBD1 (5 bases). The CDR3 consists of 15 residues. The germline V gene has CDR1 SEHNR and CDR2 FQNEAQ (reference sequence). The V end lost 2 bases, the J end lost 0 bases, and 10 bases lay between the germline ends. CDR3 region: CASSLSRGMNTEAFF. CDR3 bases: TGTGCCAGCAGCTTATCACGGGGGATGAACACTGAAGCTTTCTTT.

This chain uses TRBV6-5 with TRBJ2-1; weak D call: TRBD1 (7 bases). Germline CDR1 is MNHEY and CDR2 is SVGAGI. There are 15 residues in the CDR3. V lost 7 bases, J lost 5 bases, and 18 bases lay in between. CDR3 protein: CASTKGGQSNNEQFF. The CDR3 region has the DNA TGTGCCAGCACTAAGGGGGGACAGAGCAACAATGAGCAGTTCTTC.

A word on this clone: Other DNA sequences from this sample encode an identical CDR3 as well. CDR3 in DNA: TGTGCCAGCAGCTTAGTGGGAGGGCTTGGGGCTTTCTTT. Protein: CASSLVGGLGAFF. This chain uses TRBV11-2 with TRBJ1-1, with no clear D. CDR1 is SGHAT and CDR2 is FQNNGV in the germline V gene. Trimming removed 1 base from V and 11 bases from J, with 14 bases in between. The CDR3 runs 13 residues. The full variable domain, completed using reference TRBV11-2 and TRBJ1-1, is EAGVAQSPRYKIIEKRQSVAFWCNPISGHATLYWYQQILGQGPKLLIQFQNNGVVDDSQLPKDRFSAERLKGVDSTLKIQPAKLEDSAVYLCASSLVGGLGAFFGQGTRLTVV.

This rearrangement joins TRBV27 to TRBJ2-7, with a weak D call TRBD1 (6 bases). The germline CDR1 and CDR2 sequences are MNHEY and SMNVEV (reference sequence). V lost 3 bases and J 3 bases, leaving 12 bases between the germline ends. The CDR3 extends over 14 amino acids. CDR3 sequence: CASSLSGEVYEQYF. The CDR3 coding sequence is TGTGCCAGCAGTTTGTCAGGGGAAGTCTACGAGCAGTACTTC.

V and J are TRBV29-1 and TRBJ2-5; 11 bases match TRBD2. In germline, CDR1 is SQVTM, CDR2 ANQGSEA. CDR3 length equals 18 residues. V was clipped by 1 base and J by 0 bases; unmatched bases: 10. The CDR3 sequence is CSVEGGDRLAGNQETQYF. CDR3 DNA sequence: TGCAGCGTTGAAGGGGGGGACAGACTAGCGGGAAACCAAGAGACCCAGTACTTC.

This clone was seen many times. V usage is TRBV30 and J usage is TRBJ1-1; 9 bases agree with TRBD1. CDR3 length equals 12 residues. Germline assignment: CDR1 GTSNPN and CDR2 SVGIG (reference sequence). V lost 8 bases, J lost 0 bases, and 1 base stayed unmatched. CDR3 nucleotide sequence: TGTGCCGGGACAGGGCTGAACACTGAAGCTTTCTTT. Translating it yields CAGTGLNTEAFF.